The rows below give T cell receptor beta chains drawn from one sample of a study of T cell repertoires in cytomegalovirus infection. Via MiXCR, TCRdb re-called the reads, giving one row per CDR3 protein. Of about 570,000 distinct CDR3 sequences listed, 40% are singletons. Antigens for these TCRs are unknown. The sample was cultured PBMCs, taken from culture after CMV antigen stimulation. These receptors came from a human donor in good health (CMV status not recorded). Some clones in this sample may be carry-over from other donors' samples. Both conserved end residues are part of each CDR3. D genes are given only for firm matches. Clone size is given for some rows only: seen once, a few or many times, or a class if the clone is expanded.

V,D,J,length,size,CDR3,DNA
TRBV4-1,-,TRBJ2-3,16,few,CASSQDFPSSTDTQYF,TGCGCCAGCAGCCAAGATTTTCCTAGTAGCACAGATACGCAGTATTTT
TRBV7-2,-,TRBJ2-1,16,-,CASSFPRTRRDNEQFF,TGTGCCAGCAGCTTCCCCCGGACCAGGAGGGACAATGAGCAGTTCTTC
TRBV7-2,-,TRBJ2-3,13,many,CASSLEDRRAQYF,TGTGCCAGCAGCTTAGAGGACCGACGGGCGCAGTATTTT
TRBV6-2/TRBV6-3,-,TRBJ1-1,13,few,CASRTSRGYQAFF,TGTGCCAGCAGAACGTCCAGGGGATACCAAGCTTTCTTT
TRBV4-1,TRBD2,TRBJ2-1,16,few,CASSQDIGGGASEQFF,TGCGCCAGCAGCCAAGATATCGGCGGGGGGGCCAGTGAGCAGTTCTTC
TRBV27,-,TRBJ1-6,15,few,CASSLDWDKNSPLHF,TGTGCCAGCAGTCTAGATTGGGACAAGAATTCACCCCTCCACTTT
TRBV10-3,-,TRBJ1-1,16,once,CAISGGVSTMNTEAFF,TGTGCCATCAGTGGGGGAGTCTCGACGATGAACACTGAAGCTTTCTTT
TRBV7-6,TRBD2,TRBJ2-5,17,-,CASSSPSGSSQDWTQYF,TGTGCCAGCAGCTCTCCGAGCGGGAGCTCCCAGGATTGGACCCAGTACTTC
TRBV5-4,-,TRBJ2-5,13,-,CASTADFQETQYF,TGTGCCAGCACCGCGGACTTTCAAGAGACCCAGTACTTC
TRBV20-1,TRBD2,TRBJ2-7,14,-,CSASDWTRPAAQYF,TGCAGTGCTAGTGACTGGACTAGGCCGGCGGCGCAGTACTTC
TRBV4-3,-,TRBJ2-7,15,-,CASSQGPTAYYEQYF,TGCGCCAGCAGCCAAGGCCCCACCGCTTACTACGAGCAGTACTTC
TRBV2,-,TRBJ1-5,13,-,CASRETGLQPQHF,TGTGCCAGCAGAGAAACAGGGCTTCAGCCCCAGCATTTT
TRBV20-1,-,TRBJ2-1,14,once,CSARPSGTLGEQFF,TGCAGTGCTCGCCCCTCCGGGACCCTGGGTGAGCAGTTCTTC
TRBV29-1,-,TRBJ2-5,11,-,CSATWGETQYF,TGCAGCGCCACTTGGGGCGAGACCCAGTACTTC
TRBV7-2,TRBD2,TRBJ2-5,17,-,CASSLRWEGPPGGTQYF,TGTGCCAGCAGCTTAAGGTGGGAGGGACCCCCCGGGGGGACCCAGTACTTC
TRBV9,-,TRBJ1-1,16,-,CASNPLALGVNTEAFF,TGTGCCAGCAACCCGCTCGCATTGGGGGTAAACACTGAAGCTTTCTTT
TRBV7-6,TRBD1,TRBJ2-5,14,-,CASSPGQGLETQYF,TGTGCCAGCAGCCCGGGACAGGGGTTGGAGACCCAGTACTTC
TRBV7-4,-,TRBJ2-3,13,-,CASGVTSTDTQYF,TGTGCCAGCGGGGTCACTAGCACAGATACGCAGTATTTT
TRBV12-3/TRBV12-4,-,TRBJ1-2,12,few,CASTAATPSYTF,TGTGCCTCCACGGCAGCTACCCCCAGCTACACCTTC
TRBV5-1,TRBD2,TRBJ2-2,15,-,CASSWREGITGELFF,TGCGCCAGCAGCTGGCGGGAGGGGATCACCGGGGAGCTGTTTTTT
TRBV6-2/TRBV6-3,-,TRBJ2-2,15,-,CASSSRGRASGELFF,TGTGCCAGCAGTTCGAGGGGCAGGGCGAGCGGGGAGCTGTTTTTT
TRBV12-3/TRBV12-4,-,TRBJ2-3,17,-,CASSLGGGGTPTDTQYF,TGTGCCAGCAGTTTGGGGGGTGGCGGGACTCCCACAGATACGCAGTATTTT
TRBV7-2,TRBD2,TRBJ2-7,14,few,CASSFSAGDYEQYF,TGTGCCAGCAGCTTCTCAGCGGGGGACTACGAGCAGTACTTC
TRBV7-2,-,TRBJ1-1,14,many,CASSPGAGRTEAFF,TGTGCCAGCAGCCCGGGGGCAGGGAGGACTGAAGCTTTCTTT
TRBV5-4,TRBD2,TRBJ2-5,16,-,CASTHSGTSGSTTQYF,TGTGCCAGCACCCACTCAGGGACTAGCGGGAGTACGACCCAGTACTTC
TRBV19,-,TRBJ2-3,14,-,CASSPTGVLDTQYF,TGTGCCAGTAGTCCCACTGGGGTTTTGGATACGCAGTATTTT
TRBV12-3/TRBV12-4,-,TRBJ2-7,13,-,CASSSFSRHEQYF,TGTGCCAGCAGTTCCTTTAGCCGCCACGAGCAGTACTTC
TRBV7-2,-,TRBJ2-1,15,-,CASSLTGTGHNEQFF,TGTGCCAGCAGCTTGACCGGGACTGGCCACAATGAGCAGTTCTTC